The 14 T cell receptor beta chains reported below all come from one sample, sequenced in a study of CXCR4 blockade with PD-1 therapy in pancreatic cancer. Profiling relied on immunoSEQ multiplex PCR, and the TCRdb table lists in-frame clones only, not all of them. The sample holds approximately 4,800 clones; more than 45% are singletons and the top ten take about 13%. The material sequenced was tumor tissue. These receptors were collected from a human donor with pancreatic ductal adenocarcinoma.

The chain is built from TRBV28 and TRBJ1-1, with TRBD1 matching 10 bases. Germline V gene lookup returns CDR1 MDHEN and CDR2 SYDVKM. J gave up 3 bases and V 5 bases, and 6 bases lay outside the gene matches. The CDR3 sequence is 15 residues long. The CDR3 loop reads CASSPSGQGYTEAFF. In DNA form, the CDR3 reads TGTGCCAGCAGTCCGTCGGGACAGGGGTACACTGAAGCTTTCTTT. The entire variable domain, with the rest obtained from reference TRBV28 and TRBJ1-1, is as follows: DVKVTQSSRYLVKRTGEKVFLECVQDMDHENMFWYRQDPGLGLRLIYFSYDVKMKEKGDIPEGYSVSREKKERFSLILESASTNQTSMYLCASSPSGQGYTEAFFGQGTRLTVV.

This clone showed up just once. The chain is built from TRBV19 and TRBJ1-2; the D gene is possibly TRBD1 (6 bases). CDR3 size: 13 residues. Per the germline V gene, CDR1 is LNHDA and CDR2 is SQIVND (reference sequence). V gave up 5 bases and J gave up 7 bases, with 14 bases separating them. DNA of the CDR3: TGTGCCAGTAGTGTATCACAGGGCGGTGGCTACACCTTC. Residues: CASSVSQGGGYTF.

This rearrangement joins TRBV15 to TRBJ2-2; D unresolved. The germline V and J ends were trimmed by 3 bases and 0 bases, with 5 bases remaining between them. The CDR3 sequence is 14 residues long. Germline CDR1 is LNHNV and CDR2 is YYDKDF (reference sequence). CDR3 coding DNA: TGTGCCACCAGCAGGAACCCGAACACCGGGGAGCTGTTTTTT. Amino acids: CATSRNPNTGELFF.

This chain connects TRBV19 to TRBJ2-5; TRBD1 might be the D (6 bases). This CDR3 contains 13 residues. Trimming left V 6 bases short and J 1 base short, with 9 bases between. The germline V gene encodes CDR1 LNHDA and CDR2 SQIVND (reference sequence). CDR3 region: CASRTGIQETQYF. CDR3 nucleotides: TGTGCCAGTAGAACAGGGATCCAAGAGACCCAGTACTTC.

This clone occurred a few times. The rearrangement uses TRBV11-3 and TRBJ1-2; D possibly corresponds to TRBD1 (6 bases). CDR1 is SGHNT, CDR2 YENEEA, per germline. V was cut by 5 bases and J by 3 bases, with 16 bases left in between. CDR3 length: 15 amino acids. The CDR3 loop is CASSLGAGADYGYTF. As DNA, the CDR3 is TGTGCCAGCAGCCTCGGGGCGGGGGCGGACTATGGCTACACCTTC.

This sequence joins TRBV28 and TRBJ1-1; 7 bases are shared with TRBD1. This CDR3 is built from 13 residues. Germline trimming cut 10 bases from V and 1 base from J; bases unmatched to any gene: 6. The V gene's germline CDR1 is MDHEN and CDR2 SYDVKM. The CDR3 DNA is TGTGCCACCTCAGGACAGGCGAACACTGAAGCTTTCTTT. It codes for CATSGQANTEAFF.

This chain joins TRBV19 and TRBJ2-2, with TRBD1 identical over 8 bases. From germline, CDR1 is LNHDA and CDR2 SQIVND (reference sequence). V lost 3 bases to trimming and J lost 8 bases; unmatched junction nucleotides: 5. This CDR3 has 14 amino acids. The CDR3 loop reads CASSIDRGRGELFF. The DNA for the CDR3 is TGTGCCAGTAGTATCGACAGGGGCAGGGGGGAGCTGTTTTTT.

The chain recombines TRBV28 with TRBJ2-7; the match to TRBD1 covers 7 bases. Germline V gives CDR1 MDHEN, CDR2 SYDVKM. This CDR3 has 12 residues. Germline trimming cut 6 bases from V and 6 bases from J; bases unmatched to any gene: 5. CDR3 sequence: CASSLAGGEQYF. In nucleotides, the CDR3 is TGTGCCAGCAGCCTAGCAGGGGGCGAGCAGTACTTC.

In this sample, this clone turned up a few times. The V call is TRBV10-3, the J call TRBJ1-1; the D is unclear. Trimming cost V 3 bases and J 7 bases, with 9 bases left between them. The CDR3 runs to 12 residues. Per germline, CDR1 ENHRY and CDR2 SYGVKD. The DNA for the CDR3 is TGTGCCATCAGTGACGGGCTGAGTGAAGCTTTCTTT. Its translation is CAISDGLSEAFF.

The chain's CDR3 is CASSESQETQYF. CDR3 bases: TGTGCCTCCTCCGAGTCGCAAGAGACCCAGTACTTC. This sequence joins TRBV30 and TRBJ2-5; D is undetermined. V was cut by 7 bases and J by 2 bases, with 11 bases left in between. This CDR3 has 12 residues. CDR1 and CDR2 (germline): GTSNPN, SVGIG (reference sequence).

The CDR3 region has the DNA TGTGCCAGCAGTTTTGCGGGATTTCGGCTCACAGATACGCAGTATTTT. Translated: CASSFAGFRLTDTQYF. The gene calls are TRBV27 and TRBJ2-3, with D possibly matching TRBD2 (6 bases). CDR3 length equals 16 residues. Germline CDR1 is MNHEY and CDR2 is SMNVEV (reference sequence). V lost 3 bases and J lost 2, with 15 bases in between.

This rearrangement joins TRBV6-8 to TRBJ1-2, with D possibly TRBD1 on 6 matching bases. V shed 6 bases and J shed 3 bases, with 8 bases lying between them. From germline, CDR1 is MNHGY and CDR2 SAAAGT. This CDR3 contains 12 residues. The CDR3 sequence: CASREGDYGYTF. CDR3 in DNA: TGTGCCAGCAGGGAGGGGGACTATGGCTACACCTTC.

The V call is TRBV28, the J call TRBJ1-5, with 7 bases matching TRBD1. With V trimmed by 3 bases and J by 2 bases, 7 bases remained unmatched. CDR3 length equals 16 residues. Germline V gives CDR1 MDHEN, CDR2 SYDVKM. The CDR3: CASSLPLTGGNQPQHF. The CDR3 nucleotides are TGTGCCAGCAGTTTGCCCTTAACAGGGGGCAATCAGCCCCAGCATTTT.

V gene TRBV29-1 combines with J gene TRBJ1-1, with TRBD1 as a possible D gene (6 bases). V was shortened by 5 bases and J by 5 bases, with 12 bases between the two germline ends. From germline, CDR1 is SQVTM and CDR2 ANQGSEA. The CDR3 runs to 12 residues. CDR3 DNA: TGCAGCGTTACACAGGGTGGTACTGAAGCTTTCTTT. It encodes CSVTQGGTEAFF.